The 9 T cell receptor beta chains below all came from one sample that was sequenced in a study of CD8+ T cells in alopecia areata. Extraction of RNA preceded its reverse transcription into cDNA, which served as the sequencing template. Measured with immunoSEQ multiplex PCR; TCRdb has only the in-frame clones, and not every one. The profile shows 150,000 or so clones, around 57% of them singletons. Material: CD4+ T cells sorted from blood. These receptors were collected from a human donor in good health.

The table lists this clone with a count of one. V is TRBV29-1 and J is TRBJ2-7; TRBD2 is a possible D gene (5 bases). The CDR3 is made up of 13 amino acids. CDR1 is SQVTM, CDR2 ANQGSEA, per germline. Trimming took off 6 bases at V and 1 base at J, with 13 bases between the two ends. The DNA of the CDR3 is TGCAGCGTCCGGGGTAAGAAATCCTACGAGCAGTACTTC. As protein: CSVRGKKSYEQYF.

V gene TRBV6-6 combines with J gene TRBJ2-7, with D perhaps matching TRBD2 (5 bases). The germline gives CDR1 MNHNY, CDR2 SVGAGI (reference sequence). The V and J ends lost 10 bases and 6 bases respectively, with 13 bases between them. CDR3 length: 11 amino acids. CDR3 coding DNA: TGTGCCACCTCGGGGTCTGGCGAGCAGTACTTC. The encoded protein is CATSGSGEQYF.

This clone showed up just a few times. This rearrangement joins TRBV29-1 to TRBJ1-1; D is undetermined. Trimming pared 0 bases from V and 7 bases from J, leaving 9 bases between. The CDR3 consists of 12 residues. Per germline, CDR1 SQVTM and CDR2 ANQGSEA. The CDR3 loop reads CSVEDPPNEAFF. CDR3 DNA: TGCAGCGTTGAAGACCCCCCAAATGAAGCTTTCTTT.

V and J are TRBV5-8 and TRBJ2-5, with D perhaps TRBD1 (5 bases). Germline loops: CDR1 SGHTS, CDR2 YDEGEE. The CDR3 spans 15 residues. V was clipped by 7 bases and J by 1 base, with 17 bases between them. CDR3 coding DNA: TGTGCCAGCTCCGGGCGGCAGGGTTCCCAAGAGACCCAGTACTTC. Translated: CASSGRQGSQETQYF.

This clone was detected only a few times. The rearrangement joins TRBV25-1 to TRBJ2-3; D may be TRBD1 (5 bases). The germline CDR1 and CDR2 sequences are MGHDK and SYGVNS. Deletions cut 2 bases from V and 6 bases from J, with 6 bases between. The CDR3 covers 12 residues. The CDR3: CASSEQGDTQYF. The CDR3 DNA sequence: TGTGCCAGCAGTGAACAGGGTGATACGCAGTATTTT.

The rearrangement joins TRBV11-2 to TRBJ2-2; no firm D call. V shed 1 base and J shed 6 bases, with 12 bases lying between them. This CDR3 region has 15 residues. Germline V gene data show CDR1 as SGHAT and CDR2 as FQNNGV. In nucleotides, the CDR3 is TGTGCCAGCAGCTTAGGGCAGCCAGGACCCGGGGAGCTGTTTTTT. Translating gives CASSLGQPGPGELFF.

The chain recombines TRBV29-1 with TRBJ2-1; TRBD2 matches at 8 bases. The CDR3 is made up of 13 amino acids. V shed 4 bases, J shed 7 bases, and the junction held 6 bases outside the gene matches. The germline V gene has CDR1 SQVTM and CDR2 ANQGSEA. The CDR3 bases are TGCAGCGTTGGACTAGCGCCTGGGAATGAGCAGTTCTTC. Encoded protein: CSVGLAPGNEQFF.

The chain has TRBV4-1 and TRBJ2-4; unclear D gene. CDR3 size: 11 residues. Germline V gene sequence: CDR1 MGHRA, CDR2 YSYEKL. V lost 1 base to trimming and J lost 7 bases, with 2 bases between them. The CDR3 region has the DNA TGCGCCAGCAGCCAAGTCAACATTCAGTACTTC. It encodes CASSQVNIQYF.

The gene calls are TRBV30 and TRBJ2-5; no definite D call. Germline lookup yields CDR1 GTSNPN and CDR2 SVGIG (reference sequence). Trimming removed 0 bases at V and 5 bases at J, with 10 bases between. This CDR3 is 13 amino acids long. This CDR3 reads CAWSVRFKETQYF. CDR3 DNA sequence: TGTGCCTGGAGTGTACGATTTAAGGAGACCCAGTACTTC.